This entry concerns a single T cell receptor (beta chain). Its binding antigen is unknown. No much larger clone exists at a distance of one base, and base qualities are not known. One to two pinch biopsies were taken from the rectum for research during colonoscopy. Before the diagnostic colonoscopy, none of the ulcerative colitis patients had been given any immunosuppressive medication. Before DNA isolation, rectal biopsies were subjected to proteinase K digestion. The Wizard kit (Promega) was used to extract genomic DNA from both blood and intestinal samples. The data derive from a study of pediatric ulcerative colitis (dated by TCRdb to between 2018 and 2021). In the study overall: About seven ulcerative colitis patients had pancolitis and two had left-sided colitis, with histology consistent with ulcerative colitis in all. From roughly 9 newly diagnosed, treatment-naive pediatric ulcerative colitis patients and a handful of non-IBD control children, paired blood and rectal samples were collected. The Pediatric Ulcerative Colitis Activity Index classified a couple of patients as having mild disease, several as having moderate disease and three as having acute severe colitis.

Results and caveats for the whole study, not just this receptor: Because repertoires were derived from total lymphocyte DNA, patterns in rare subsets such as regulatory T cells may not have been reflected. For technical reasons, substantially fewer templates were yielded by the blood samples of a couple of patients, and these blood samples were excluded from blood-rectal overlap analysis. Autologous blood-rectal clonal overlap was significantly higher in ulcerative colitis patients than in controls, suggesting increased T cell trafficking to inflamed tissue. Features of the rectal repertoire distinguished controls, mild-moderate colitis patients and acute severe colitis patients, and in acute severe colitis rectal diversity was lower because of clonal expansions. Blood-derived T cells may have been included in rectal pinch biopsies, especially in patients with overt colitis. Two rectal CDR3 clonotypes turned up in every ulcerative colitis patient but in none of the controls. Only a few individuals were included in the healthy control group, which was small.

Through the immunoSEQ TRB Survey service, multiplex V and J primers were used to amplify rearranged CDR3 beta regions from genomic DNA. To keep depth equal across samples, survey-level sequencing depth of up to 500,000 reads per sample was applied. The libraries were purified and pooled, then sequenced using Illumina technology. As for the original processing: Productive clonality, sample overlap, pairwise scatters, CDR3 beta length, V/D/J gene usage and productiveness were all assessed with the immunoSEQ online tools. Calculated diversity was the number of unique rearrangements divided by total templates times 100; Shannon and Simpson indices were also computed. Principal component analysis used the R prcomp function and ggbiplot package on Z-score normalized data. Morisita's index was used to quantify blood-rectal clonal overlap within each subject. The clones in this table, taken by TCRdb from immuneACCESS, are in-frame only. Not every clone is retained; where verified, under half of the shortfall comes from an unresolved V gene, and the cause of the rest is unknown. The DNA was the basis for D and trimming; V, J and clone size are from that table. The sample table contains tens of thousands of clones; only one count was recorded for 73% of them. Of the sample, 0.7% to 0.95% is held by the ten largest clones.

Sequences were obtained from gut tissue. The TCR was taken from a boy younger than 18 with moderate ulcerative colitis.

The nucleotide sequence is TGTGCCAGCAGCTCCCAGGGCGGGGGGAAAGAGACCCAGTACTTC. Protein translation: CASSSQGGGKETQYF. In this chain, TRBV5-4 is recombined with TRBJ2-5, with 8 middle bases fitting TRBD2. Taken from cysteine to phenylalanine, the CDR3 has 15 residues. Of all the DNA, just the CDR3 is kept, 45 bases in frame from base 1. Based on the germline V gene (reference sequence), the CDR1 and CDR2 sequences are SGHNT and YYREEE. Ends trimmed: V by 3 bases, J by 3 bases; bases unmatched to a gene: 7.